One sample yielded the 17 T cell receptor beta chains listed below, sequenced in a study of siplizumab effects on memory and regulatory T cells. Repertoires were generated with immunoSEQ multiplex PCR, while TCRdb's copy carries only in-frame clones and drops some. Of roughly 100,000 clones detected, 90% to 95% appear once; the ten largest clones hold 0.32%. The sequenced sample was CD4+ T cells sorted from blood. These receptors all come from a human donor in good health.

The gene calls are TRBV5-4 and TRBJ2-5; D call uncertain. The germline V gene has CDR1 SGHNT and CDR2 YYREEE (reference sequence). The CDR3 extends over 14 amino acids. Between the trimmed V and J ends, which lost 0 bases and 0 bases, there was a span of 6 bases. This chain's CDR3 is CASSLELNQETQYF. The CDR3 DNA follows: TGTGCCAGCAGCTTGGAGTTGAACCAAGAGACCCAGTACTTC.

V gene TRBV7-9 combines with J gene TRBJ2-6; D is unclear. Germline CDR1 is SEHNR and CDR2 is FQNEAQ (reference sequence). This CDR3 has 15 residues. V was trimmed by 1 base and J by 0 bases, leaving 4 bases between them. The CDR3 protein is CASSLGGSGANVLTF. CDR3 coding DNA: TGTGCCAGCAGCTTAGGGGGCTCTGGGGCCAACGTCCTGACTTTC. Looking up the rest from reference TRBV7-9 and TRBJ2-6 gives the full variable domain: DTGVSQNPRHKITKRGQNVTFRCDPISEHNRLYWYRQTLGQGPEFLTYFQNEAQLEKSRLLSDRFSAERPKGSFSTLEIQRTEQGDSAMYLCASSLGGSGANVLTFGAGSRLTVL.

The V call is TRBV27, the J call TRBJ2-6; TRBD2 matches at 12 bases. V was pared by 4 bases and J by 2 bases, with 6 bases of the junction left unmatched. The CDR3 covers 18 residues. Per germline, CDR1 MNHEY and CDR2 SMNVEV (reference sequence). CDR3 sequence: CASSSGLAGMAGANVLTF. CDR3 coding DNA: TGTGCCAGCAGTTCGGGACTAGCGGGTATGGCTGGGGCCAACGTCCTGACTTTC.

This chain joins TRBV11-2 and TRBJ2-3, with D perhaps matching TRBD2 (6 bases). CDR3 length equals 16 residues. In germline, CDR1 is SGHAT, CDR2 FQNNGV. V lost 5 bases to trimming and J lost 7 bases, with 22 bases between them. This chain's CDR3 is CASSPQTSPAGNTQYF. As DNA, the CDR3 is TGTGCCAGCAGCCCCCAGACTAGTCCCGCCGGCAATACGCAGTATTTT. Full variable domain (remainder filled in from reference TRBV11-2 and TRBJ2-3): EAGVAQSPRYKIIEKRQSVAFWCNPISGHATLYWYQQILGQGPKLLIQFQNNGVVDDSQLPKDRFSAERLKGVDSTLKIQPAKLEDSAVYLCASSPQTSPAGNTQYFGPGTRLTVL.

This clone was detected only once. The CDR3 protein is CASSKWTGGVGNQPQHF. The CDR3 DNA reads TGTGCCAGTAGTAAATGGACAGGGGGTGTGGGCAATCAGCCCCAGCATTTT. The V call is TRBV19, the J call TRBJ1-5; 10 nucleotides match TRBD1. The germline CDR1 and CDR2 sequences are LNHDA and SQIVND (reference sequence). J lost 2 bases, V lost 4 bases, and 8 bases had no gene match. The CDR3 has 17 residues.

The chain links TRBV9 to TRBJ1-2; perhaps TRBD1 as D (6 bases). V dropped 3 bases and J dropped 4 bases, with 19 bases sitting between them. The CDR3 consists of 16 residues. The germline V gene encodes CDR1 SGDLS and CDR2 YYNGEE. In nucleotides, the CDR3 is TGTGCCAGCAGCGCGGGGGGGCGCAACCAGATCTATGGCTACACCTTC. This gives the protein CASSAGGRNQIYGYTF. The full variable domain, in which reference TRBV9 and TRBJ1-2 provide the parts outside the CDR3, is DSGVTQTPKHLITATGQRVTLRCSPRSGDLSVYWYQQSLDQGLQFLIQYYNGEERAKGNILERFSAQQFPDLHSELNLSSLELGDSALYFCASSAGGRNQIYGYTFGSGTRLTVV.

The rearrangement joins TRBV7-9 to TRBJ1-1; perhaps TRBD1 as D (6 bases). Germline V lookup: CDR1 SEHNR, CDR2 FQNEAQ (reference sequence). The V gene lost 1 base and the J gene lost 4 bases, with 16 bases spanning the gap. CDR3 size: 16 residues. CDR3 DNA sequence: TGTGCCAGCAGCTTAGACTCTGGGGGCGCGGGCACTGAAGCTTTCTTT. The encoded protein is CASSLDSGGAGTEAFF.

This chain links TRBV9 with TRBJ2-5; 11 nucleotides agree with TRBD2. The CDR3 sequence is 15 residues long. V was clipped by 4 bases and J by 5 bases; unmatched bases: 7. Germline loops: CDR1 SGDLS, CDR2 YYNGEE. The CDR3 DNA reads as TGTGCCAGCAGCCGACTAGCGGGGATAATGGAGACCCAGTACTTC. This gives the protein CASSRLAGIMETQYF.

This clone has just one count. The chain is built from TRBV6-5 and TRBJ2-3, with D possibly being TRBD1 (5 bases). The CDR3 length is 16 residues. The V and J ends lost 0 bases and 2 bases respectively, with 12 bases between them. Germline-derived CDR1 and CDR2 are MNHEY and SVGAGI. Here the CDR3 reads CASSYSSSGLTDTQYF. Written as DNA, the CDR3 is TGTGCCAGCAGTTACTCGTCCTCAGGGCTCACAGATACGCAGTATTTT.

The CDR3: CASSLVGQWTEAFF. The CDR3, as DNA: TGCGCCAGCAGCTTGGTGGGGCAGTGGACTGAAGCTTTCTTT. This rearrangement joins TRBV5-1 to TRBJ1-1; tentative D call: TRBD1 (5 bases). Trimming took off 0 bases at V and 5 bases at J, with 11 bases between the two ends. The length of the CDR3 is 14 residues. The V gene's germline CDR1 is SGHRS and CDR2 YFSETQ.

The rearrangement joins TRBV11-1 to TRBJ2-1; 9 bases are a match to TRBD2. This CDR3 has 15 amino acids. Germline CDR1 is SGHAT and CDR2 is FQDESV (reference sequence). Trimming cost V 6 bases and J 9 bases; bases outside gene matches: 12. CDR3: CASSTGTSLGAEQFF. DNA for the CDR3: TGTGCCAGCAGTACCGGGACTAGCTTAGGTGCTGAGCAGTTCTTC.

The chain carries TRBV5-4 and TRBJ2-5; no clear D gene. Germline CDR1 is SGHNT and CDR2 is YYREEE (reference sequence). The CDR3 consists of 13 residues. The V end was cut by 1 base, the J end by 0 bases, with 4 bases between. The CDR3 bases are TGTGCCAGCAGCTTGTTGGACCAAGAGACCCAGTACTTC. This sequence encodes CASSLLDQETQYF.

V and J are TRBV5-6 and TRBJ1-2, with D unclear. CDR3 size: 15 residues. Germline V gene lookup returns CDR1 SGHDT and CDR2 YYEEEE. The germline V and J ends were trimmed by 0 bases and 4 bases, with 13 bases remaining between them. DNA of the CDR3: TGTGCCAGCAGCTTGGCCCGAGAAAGAAGCTATGGCTACACCTTC. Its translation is CASSLARERSYGYTF.

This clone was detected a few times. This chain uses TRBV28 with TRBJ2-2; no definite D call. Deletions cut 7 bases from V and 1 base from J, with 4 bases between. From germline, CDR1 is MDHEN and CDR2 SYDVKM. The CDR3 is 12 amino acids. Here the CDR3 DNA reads TGTGCCAGCATACGGAACACCGGGGAGCTGTTTTTT. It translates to CASIRNTGELFF.

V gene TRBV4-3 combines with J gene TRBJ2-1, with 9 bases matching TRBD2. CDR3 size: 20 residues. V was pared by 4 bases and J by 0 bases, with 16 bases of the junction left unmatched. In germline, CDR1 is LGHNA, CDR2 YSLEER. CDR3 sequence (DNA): TGCGCCAGCAGCCTCAGGGTTGCGACTAGCGGAGTGCCCTCCTACAATGAGCAGTTCTTC. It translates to CASSLRVATSGVPSYNEQFF.

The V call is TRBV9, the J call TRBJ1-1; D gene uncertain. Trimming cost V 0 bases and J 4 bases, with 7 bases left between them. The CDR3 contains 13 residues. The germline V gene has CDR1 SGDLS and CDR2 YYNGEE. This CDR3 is CASSVGVGTEAFF. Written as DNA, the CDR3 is TGTGCCAGCAGCGTAGGGGTGGGCACTGAAGCTTTCTTT. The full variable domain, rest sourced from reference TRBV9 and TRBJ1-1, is DSGVTQTPKHLITATGQRVTLRCSPRSGDLSVYWYQQSLDQGLQFLIQYYNGEERAKGNILERFSAQQFPDLHSELNLSSLELGDSALYFCASSVGVGTEAFFGQGTRLTVV.

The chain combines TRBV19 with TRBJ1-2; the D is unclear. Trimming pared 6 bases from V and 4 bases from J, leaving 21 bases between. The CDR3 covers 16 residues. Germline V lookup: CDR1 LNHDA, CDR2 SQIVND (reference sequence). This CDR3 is CASSIQSGRGFYGYTF. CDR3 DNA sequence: TGTGCCAGTAGCATTCAGAGTGGACGGGGTTTCTATGGCTACACCTTC.